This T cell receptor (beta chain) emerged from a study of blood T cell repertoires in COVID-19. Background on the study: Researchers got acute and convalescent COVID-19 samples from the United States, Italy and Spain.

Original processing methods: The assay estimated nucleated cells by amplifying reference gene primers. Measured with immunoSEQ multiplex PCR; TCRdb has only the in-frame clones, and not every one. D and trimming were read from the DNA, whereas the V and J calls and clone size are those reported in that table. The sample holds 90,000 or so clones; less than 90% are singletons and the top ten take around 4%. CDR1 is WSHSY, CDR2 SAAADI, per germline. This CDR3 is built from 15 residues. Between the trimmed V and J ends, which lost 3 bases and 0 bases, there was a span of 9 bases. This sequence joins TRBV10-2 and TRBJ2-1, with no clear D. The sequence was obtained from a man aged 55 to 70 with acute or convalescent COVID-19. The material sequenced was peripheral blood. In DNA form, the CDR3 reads TGCGCCAGCAGTGAACGGTTCCGCTCCTACAATGAGCAGTTCTTC. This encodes CASSERFRSYNEQFF.